Given below is one T cell receptor beta chain in context. The sample comes from a study of blood T cell repertoires in COVID-19. Study summary: PBMCs, B-cell-depleted T cells, or T cells were the source of the cDNA or gDNA that made up the material.

As processed by the authors: Quantification of nucleated cells was approximated via reference gene primer amplification. Using immunoSEQ multiplex PCR, the repertoire was profiled, and TCRdb retains in-frame clones only, with some absent. D and trimming come from the DNA, and the V and J calls and clone size come from that table. The repertoire holds 300,000 to 500,000 clones, with 88% as singletons. Everyone who took part was about 18 to 89 years old, and they came from over 20 US areas. The receptor was isolated from a woman aged 40 to 50 with acute COVID-19. Sequencing input: PBMCs or T cells enriched from blood (not recorded which).

The chain's CDR3 is CASSRRNEKLFF. The CDR3 DNA sequence: TGTGCCAGCAGTCGTAGAAATGAAAAACTGTTTTTT. This chain uses TRBV25-1 with TRBJ1-4; no clear D. The V gene lost 5 bases and the J gene lost 5 bases, with 6 bases spanning the gap. The CDR3 consists of 12 residues. Germline CDR1 is MGHDK and CDR2 is SYGVNS.